This TCR beta chain was recorded in a study of beta chain features in type 1 diabetes. A sort by CD45RO/CCR7/CD25/CD127/CD95/CD27 yielded CD4+ naive, central memory, regulatory and stem cell-like memory cells. Sequenced material consisted of expressed TCRB transcripts (all of the isolated RNA was reverse transcribed). Assay: immunoSEQ multiplex PCR; the TCRdb copy retains only in-frame clones and omits some. Of 350,000 to 450,000 clones in the sample, roughly 16% were seen once. This clone was seen more than once but under ten times. Its antigen is unidentified. Whole-study findings and limits: Within the patient group, naive, central memory and Treg TCRB repertoires appeared more similar to each other than within healthy donors.

Germline values: CDR1 MNHNY, CDR2 SVGAGI (reference sequence). V lost 7 bases and J 6 bases, leaving 19 bases between the germline ends. The CDR3 has 14 residues. The source is a young woman in good health. This chain uses TRBV6-6 with TRBJ2-7; possible D gene TRBD2, 5 bases. The sequencing input was naive CD4+ T cells from blood. The CDR3 protein is CASTQPSEGSEQYF. The CDR3 DNA reads as TGTGCCAGCACCCAGCCCAGCGAGGGATCCGAGCAGTACTTC.